This T cell receptor beta chain was observed in a study of immune characterization of retroperitoneal liposarcoma. Each CDR3 protein gets one entry after TCRdb re-called the PCR reads with MiXCR. Of some 9,900 distinct CDR3 sequences listed, 28% are singletons. V lost 7 bases to trimming and J lost 7 bases; unmatched junction nucleotides: 12. Looked up from germline, CDR1 is MNHNS and CDR2 is SASEGT. This CDR3 region has 15 residues. The sample holds many counts of this clonotype. This receptor was taken from a male donor with retroperitoneal liposarcoma. The sample was tumor tissue. The chain links TRBV6-1 to TRBJ2-1; 8 bases are a match to TRBD2. This CDR3 reads CASISTGGGGNEQFF. DNA for the CDR3: TGTGCCAGCATTAGTACGGGGGGGGGGGGAAATGAGCAGTTCTTC.